This entry lists 25 T cell receptor beta chains sequenced from one sample in a study of blood T cell repertoires in COVID-19. Here immunoSEQ multiplex PCR was the method, and the copy in TCRdb shows in-frame clones only, minus some. The table shows 250,000 to 350,000 clones, with approximately 86% occurring only once. The material sequenced was peripheral blood. Source of these receptors: a woman aged 65 to 85 with COVID-19, enrolled during active disease.

This chain links TRBV2 with TRBJ2-2; D is unclear. Looked up from germline, CDR1 is SNHLY and CDR2 is FYNNEI. V was trimmed by 3 bases and J by 1 base, leaving 6 bases between them. The CDR3 length is 14 residues. For the CDR3, the DNA is TGTGCCAGCAGTGAGAACAGGAACACCGGGGAGCTGTTTTTT. This translates into CASSENRNTGELFF. Variable domain in full (rest from reference TRBV2 and TRBJ2-2): EPEVTQTPSHQVTQMGQEVILRCVPISNHLYFYWYRQILGQKVEFLVSFYNNEISEKSEIFDDQFSVERPDGSNFTLKIRSTKLEDSAMYFCASSENRNTGELFFGEGSRLTVL.

Here the CDR3 reads CASGTAPYSYEQYF. The CDR3 DNA reads TGTGCCAGCGGGACAGCTCCCTACTCCTACGAGCAGTACTTC. The chain links TRBV6-5 to TRBJ2-7, with 7 bases aligning to TRBD1. The CDR3 extends over 14 amino acids. CDR1 MNHEY and CDR2 SVGAGI come from the germline V gene. V dropped 8 bases and J dropped 0; count of bases not matched to a gene: 7.

The rearrangement links TRBV10-3 to TRBJ1-2; D is unresolved. V gave up 4 bases and J gave up 6 bases, with 6 bases separating them. Germline V gene sequence: CDR1 ENHRY, CDR2 SYGVKD. This CDR3 is built from 11 residues. CDR3 DNA: TGTGCCATCAGTGCGCCGGATGGCTACACCTTC. Translated, it gives CAISAPDGYTF.

The chain is built from TRBV7-2 and TRBJ2-3, with D possibly matching TRBD2 (6 bases). V lost 5 bases to trimming and J lost 6 bases, with 18 bases between them. Germline V lookup: CDR1 SGHTA, CDR2 FQGNSA. CDR3 length equals 15 residues. The DNA of the CDR3 is TGTGCCAGCAGCCGGAGGGGAGGTTTTACCGATACGCAGTATTTT. Its protein product is CASSRRGGFTDTQYF.

This sequence joins TRBV12-3 or TRBV12-4 and TRBJ1-6; D not certain. Trimming removed 2 bases from V and 11 bases from J, with 10 bases in between. This CDR3 is 13 amino acids long. The CDR3 DNA is TGTGCCAGCAGTTTAAAACAGATGACACCCCTCCACTTT. Its protein product is CASSLKQMTPLHF.

The rearrangement joins TRBV6-5 to TRBJ1-2; TRBD1 agrees at 8 bases. V lost 6 bases, J lost 2 bases, and 11 bases stayed unmatched. CDR3 size: 16 residues. Germline V gives CDR1 MNHEY, CDR2 SVGAGI. The CDR3 bases are TGTGCCAGCAGATACCGAGGACAGGGATCAAACTATGGCTACACCTTC. This gives the protein CASRYRGQGSNYGYTF.

This clone was recorded only once. V gene TRBV2 combines with J gene TRBJ2-1; D is unclear. Between the trimmed V and J ends, which lost 8 bases and 7 bases, there was a span of 18 bases. The CDR3 covers 14 residues. Germline V gives CDR1 SNHLY, CDR2 FYNNEI. CDR3 region: CASGRLQSQNEQFF. The CDR3 DNA sequence: TGTGCCAGCGGTCGACTTCAGTCTCAGAATGAGCAGTTCTTC. Drawing the rest from reference TRBV2 and TRBJ2-1, the complete variable domain is EPEVTQTPSHQVTQMGQEVILRCVPISNHLYFYWYRQILGQKVEFLVSFYNNEISEKSEIFDDQFSVERPDGSNFTLKIRSTKLEDSAMYFCASGRLQSQNEQFFGPGTRLTVL.

The chain employs TRBV27 and TRBJ1-1; the D gene is possibly TRBD1 (6 bases). CDR1 is MNHEY and CDR2 is SMNVEV in the germline V gene (reference sequence). This CDR3 has 13 amino acids. The V end lost 6 bases, the J end lost 5 bases, and 13 bases lay between the germline ends. The CDR3 reads CASSVGARTEAFF. The CDR3 DNA sequence: TGTGCCAGCAGCGTGGGGGCGAGGACTGAAGCTTTCTTT.

The V and J genes are TRBV5-1 and TRBJ2-7, with TRBD1 matching 8 bases. The CDR3 covers 16 residues. Germline CDR1 SGHRS, CDR2 YFSETQ. V trimming: 3 bases; J trimming: 3 bases; junction bases outside the gene matches: 11. CDR3 loop: CASSSSLDRGYYEQYF. The CDR3 nucleotides read TGCGCCAGCAGCTCTTCCCTAGACAGGGGCTACTACGAGCAGTACTTC.

This clone came up a few times. The chain employs TRBV5-1 and TRBJ1-1; 11 bases map to TRBD1. The CDR3 spans 15 residues. Trimming at V came to 4 bases and at J to 5 bases, leaving 7 bases not matched to a gene. Germline V gene data show CDR1 as SGHRS and CDR2 as YFSETQ. CDR3 sequence reads: CASSGVGTGGTEAFF. CDR3 bases: TGCGCCAGCAGCGGGGTAGGGACAGGGGGAACTGAAGCTTTCTTT.

This chain connects TRBV30 to TRBJ1-4, with D perhaps TRBD1 (6 bases). The CDR3 spans 13 residues. Germline V CDR1 and CDR2: GTSNPN, SVGIG (reference sequence). Between the trimmed V and J ends, which lost 1 base and 4 bases, there was a span of 7 bases. The CDR3 reads CAWSGTVNEKLFF. The CDR3 nucleotides read TGTGCCTGGAGTGGGACAGTTAATGAAAAACTGTTTTTT.

The CDR3 bases are TGTGCCAGCAGCTTAAACAGGGGGCATAGCACTGAAGCTTTCTTT. Its protein product is CASSLNRGHSTEAFF. The chain has TRBV7-9 and TRBJ1-1, with 9 bases lining up with TRBD1. CDR3 length: 15 residues. J gave up 4 bases and V 2 bases, and 5 bases lay outside the gene matches. Per germline, CDR1 SEHNR and CDR2 FQNEAQ (reference sequence).

This clone was seen only a few times. The chain carries TRBV2 and TRBJ1-2, with D possibly TRBD1 on 5 matching bases. Deletions cut 4 bases from V and 3 bases from J, with 9 bases between. This CDR3 is built from 13 residues. CDR1 is SNHLY, CDR2 FYNNEI, per germline. The CDR3 protein is CASSVGRDYGYTF. As DNA, the CDR3 is TGTGCCAGCAGTGTGGGCAGGGACTATGGCTACACCTTC.

The chain is built from TRBV3-1 (or the pseudogene TRBV3-2) and TRBJ1-3, with TRBD1 identical over 7 bases. The germline V gene has CDR1 LGHDT and CDR2 YNNKEL (reference sequence). J lost 4 bases, V lost 3 bases, and 9 bases had no gene match. CDR3 length equals 16 residues. This CDR3 is CASSHLRGDLGNTIYF. CDR3 DNA: TGTGCCAGCAGCCACCTCAGGGGGGATTTAGGAAACACCATATATTTT.

This clone was picked up a small number of times. One end of the junction varies from germline; a read error may be responsible. CDR3 residues: CASSESGSDRGF. As DNA, the CDR3 is TGTGCCAGCAGTGAAAGTGGTAGTGACCGGGGATTT. The genes are TRBV6-1 and TRBJ1-1; D gene uncertain. CDR3 length: 12 residues. The germline gives CDR1 MNHNS, CDR2 SASEGT.

This chain links TRBV18 with TRBJ2-5; TRBD1 is a possible D gene (7 bases). This CDR3 comprises 15 residues. Germline V gene data show CDR1 as KGHSH and CDR2 as LQKENI. Trimming cost V 0 bases and J 4 bases, with 12 bases left between them. The CDR3, as DNA: TGTGCCAGCTCACCACCGAGACAGGGAGGAGAGACCCAGTACTTC. Translated, it gives CASSPPRQGGETQYF.

The chain carries TRBV7-9 and TRBJ2-7; 9 bases match TRBD1. This CDR3 contains 15 residues. Trimming removed 5 bases from V and 7 bases from J; junction bases left unmatched: 12. The V gene's germline CDR1 is SEHNR and CDR2 FQNEAQ (reference sequence). In nucleotides, the CDR3 is TGTGCCAGCAGCACCGGGACAGGGACCCTTGAGGAGCAGTACTTC. This sequence encodes CASSTGTGTLEEQYF. Supplemented by reference TRBV7-9 and TRBJ2-7, the full variable domain reads DTGVSQNPRHKITKRGQNVTFRCDPISEHNRLYWYRQTLGQGPEFLTYFQNEAQLEKSRLLSDRFSAERPKGSFSTLEIQRTEQGDSAMYLCASSTGTGTLEEQYFGPGTRLTVT.

The chain uses TRBV2 and TRBJ1-2; D unclear. The germline gives CDR1 SNHLY, CDR2 FYNNEI. This CDR3 region has 12 residues. Trimming pared 8 bases from V and 6 bases from J, leaving 13 bases between. CDR3 sequence (DNA): TGTGCCAGCCTGCCCCTTCGAGATGGCTACACCTTC. Amino acid sequence: CASLPLRDGYTF.

This clone was counted a single time. This chain joins TRBV10-1 and TRBJ2-2; D unresolved. Trimming pared 6 bases from V and 6 bases from J, leaving 8 bases between. This CDR3 comprises 12 residues. Germline CDR1 reads WNHNN; CDR2 reads SYGVQD (reference sequence). The DNA of the CDR3 is TGCGCCAGCAGGGAGAGCGCCGGGGAGCTGTTTTTT. This translates into CASRESAGELFF.

This clone was counted once. CDR3: CASSHRGRYNEQFF. DNA of the CDR3: TGTGCCAGCAGCCATCGCGGGCGCTACAATGAGCAGTTCTTC. The rearrangement joins TRBV14 to TRBJ2-1; a possible D gene is TRBD2 (5 bases). Trimming stripped 3 bases from V and 3 bases from J, with 9 bases between. Germline lookup yields CDR1 SGHDN and CDR2 FVKESK. CDR3 size: 14 residues.

This chain links TRBV5-1 with TRBJ2-7, with 9 bases identical to TRBD2. Germline assignment: CDR1 SGHRS and CDR2 YFSETQ. The CDR3 extends over 15 amino acids. After removal of 2 bases from V and 3 bases from J, the junction contained 6 bases not matched to a gene. The CDR3 loop reads CASSFGASGNYEQYF. CDR3 sequence (DNA): TGCGCCAGCAGCTTTGGGGCTAGCGGGAACTACGAGCAGTACTTC.

V and J are TRBV30 and TRBJ1-2; D ambiguous. Trimming removed 2 bases at V and 0 bases at J, with 10 bases between. This CDR3 has 14 amino acids. The germline gives CDR1 GTSNPN, CDR2 SVGIG (reference sequence). CDR3 bases: TGTGCCTGGAGTATGCCACTTACTAACTATGGCTACACCTTC. It specifies CAWSMPLTNYGYTF.

The chain combines TRBV7-2 with TRBJ2-4; possibly TRBD1 for D (6 bases). This CDR3 has 14 residues. The V end was cut by 8 bases, the J end by 8 bases, with 19 bases between. The germline CDR1 and CDR2 sequences are SGHTA and FQGNSA. CDR3 amino acids: CASGLGHAADIQYF. In DNA, the CDR3 is TGTGCCAGCGGTCTGGGACACGCGGCGGACATTCAGTACTTC.

The rearrangement uses TRBV6-5 and TRBJ2-7; TRBD1 agrees at 8 bases. Per germline, CDR1 MNHEY and CDR2 SVGAGI. Trimming removed 6 bases from V and 5 bases from J; junction bases left unmatched: 12. The CDR3 totals 15 residues. CDR3 DNA: TGTGCCAGCAGACGAACCGGGACAGGAATGAACGAGCAGTACTTC. Amino acids: CASRRTGTGMNEQYF.

The rearrangement uses TRBV2 and TRBJ2-2; D remains ambiguous. The CDR3 is made up of 14 amino acids. V shed 5 bases and J shed 4 bases, with 11 bases lying between them. Germline V gives CDR1 SNHLY, CDR2 FYNNEI. The CDR3 DNA sequence: TGTGCCAGCAGTTGGAGACCGAGCACCGGGGAGCTGTTTTTT. Translated: CASSWRPSTGELFF. The full variable domain, its missing parts supplied by reference TRBV2 and TRBJ2-2, is EPEVTQTPSHQVTQMGQEVILRCVPISNHLYFYWYRQILGQKVEFLVSFYNNEISEKSEIFDDQFSVERPDGSNFTLKIRSTKLEDSAMYFCASSWRPSTGELFFGEGSRLTVL.